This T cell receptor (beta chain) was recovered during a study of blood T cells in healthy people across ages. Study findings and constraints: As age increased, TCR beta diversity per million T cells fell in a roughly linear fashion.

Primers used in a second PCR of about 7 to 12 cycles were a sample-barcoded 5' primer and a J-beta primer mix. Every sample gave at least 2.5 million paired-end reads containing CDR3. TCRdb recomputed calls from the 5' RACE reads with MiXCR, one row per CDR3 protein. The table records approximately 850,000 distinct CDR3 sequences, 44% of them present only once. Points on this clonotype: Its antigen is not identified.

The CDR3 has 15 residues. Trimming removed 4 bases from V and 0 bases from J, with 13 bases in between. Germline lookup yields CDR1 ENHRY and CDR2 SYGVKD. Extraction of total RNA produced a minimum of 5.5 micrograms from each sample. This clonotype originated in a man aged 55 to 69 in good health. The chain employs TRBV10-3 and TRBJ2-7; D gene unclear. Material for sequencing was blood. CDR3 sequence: CAISAITTSSYEQYF. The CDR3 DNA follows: TGTGCCATCAGTGCCATTACTACGAGCTCCTACGAGCAGTACTTC.